This T cell receptor beta chain was sequenced during a study of sequential checkpoint blockade in melanoma. About the study: First-line arms were nivolumab then ipilimumab, or the reverse, randomized 1:1. Both treatment sequences were followed by maintenance nivolumab.

Treatment defined: randomized to nivolumab then ipilimumab (arm A) or the reverse (arm B). None of the patients previously received DNA-damaging chemotherapy. PBMC sorting kept live CD3+CD8+ cells without CD19 or CD56. The CDR3 is made up of 12 amino acids. Germline lookup yields CDR1 GTSNPN and CDR2 SVGIG (reference sequence). The V and J ends lost 2 bases and 7 bases respectively, with 11 bases between them. Sequencing was performed with immunoSEQ multiplex PCR; in TCRdb, only in-frame clones are kept and a portion is missing. Of 13,000 or so clones in the sample, 52% are singletons; the top ten hold around 15%.

The rearrangement uses TRBV30 and TRBJ1-1, with D unresolved. This receptor was identified in a human donor with melanoma. This specimen consisted of CD8+ T cells sorted from blood (inferred from file names), obtained from a patient given nivolumab and ipilimumab in sequence. DNA of the CDR3: TGTGCCTGGAGTCACGGGAAAGTTGAAGCTTTCTTT. Residues: CAWSHGKVEAFF.